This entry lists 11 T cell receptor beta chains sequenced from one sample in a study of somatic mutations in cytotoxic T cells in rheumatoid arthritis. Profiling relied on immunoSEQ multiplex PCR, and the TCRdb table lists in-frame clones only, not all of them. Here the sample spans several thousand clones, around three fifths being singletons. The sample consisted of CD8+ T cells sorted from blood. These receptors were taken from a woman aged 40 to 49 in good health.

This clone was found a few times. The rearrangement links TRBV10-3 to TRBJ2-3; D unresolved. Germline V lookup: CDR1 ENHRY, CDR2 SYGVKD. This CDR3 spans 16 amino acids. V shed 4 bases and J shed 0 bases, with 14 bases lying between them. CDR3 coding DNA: TGTGCCATCAGTGCACAACCGATTTCTAGCACAGATACGCAGTATTTT. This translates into CAISAQPISSTDTQYF.

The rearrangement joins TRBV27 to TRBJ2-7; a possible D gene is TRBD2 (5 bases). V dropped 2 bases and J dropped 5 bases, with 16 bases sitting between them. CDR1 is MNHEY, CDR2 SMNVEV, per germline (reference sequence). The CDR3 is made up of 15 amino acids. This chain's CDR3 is CASSLNREGPHEQYF. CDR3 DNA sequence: TGTGCCAGCAGTTTAAACCGGGAAGGGCCCCACGAGCAGTACTTC.

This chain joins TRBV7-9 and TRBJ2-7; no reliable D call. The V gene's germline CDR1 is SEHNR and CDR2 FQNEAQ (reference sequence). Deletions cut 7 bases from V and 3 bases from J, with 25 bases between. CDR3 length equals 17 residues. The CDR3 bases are TGTGCCAGCACTACAACATCCGTCGGAAGCTATAACTACGAGCAGTACTTC. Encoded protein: CASTTTSVGSYNYEQYF. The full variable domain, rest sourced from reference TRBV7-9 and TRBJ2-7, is DTGVSQNPRHKITKRGQNVTFRCDPISEHNRLYWYRQTLGQGPEFLTYFQNEAQLEKSRLLSDRFSAERPKGSFSTLEIQRTEQGDSAMYLCASTTTSVGSYNYEQYFGPGTRLTVT.

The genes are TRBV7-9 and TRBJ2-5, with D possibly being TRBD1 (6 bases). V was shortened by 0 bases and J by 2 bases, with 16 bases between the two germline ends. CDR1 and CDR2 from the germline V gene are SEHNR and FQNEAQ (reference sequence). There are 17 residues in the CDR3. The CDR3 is CASSLAGAGRRQETQYF. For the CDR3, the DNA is TGTGCCAGCAGCTTAGCGGGGGCAGGTCGGAGACAAGAGACCCAGTACTTC.

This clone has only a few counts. The chain's CDR3 is CASQGSGSVPEQFF. The CDR3, as DNA: TGTGCCTCCCAGGGGAGCGGGAGTGTCCCTGAGCAGTTCTTC. The V gene is TRBV5-4, the J gene TRBJ2-1; 8 bases align to TRBD2. CDR3 length: 14 residues. With V trimmed by 10 bases and J by 9 bases, 15 bases remained unmatched. The germline gives CDR1 SGHNT, CDR2 YYREEE (reference sequence).

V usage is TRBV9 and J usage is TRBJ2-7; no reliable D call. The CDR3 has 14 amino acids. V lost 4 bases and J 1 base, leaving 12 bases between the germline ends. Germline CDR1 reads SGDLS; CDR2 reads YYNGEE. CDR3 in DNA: TGTGCCAGCAGCCCCCCCGGCGGATCCTACGAGCAGTACTTC. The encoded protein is CASSPPGGSYEQYF.

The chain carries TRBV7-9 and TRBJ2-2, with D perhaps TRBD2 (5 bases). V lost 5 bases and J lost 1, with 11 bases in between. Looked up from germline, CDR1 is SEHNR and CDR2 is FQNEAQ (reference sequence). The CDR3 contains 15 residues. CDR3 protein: CASSPRSGNTGELFF. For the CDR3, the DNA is TGTGCCAGCAGCCCGCGGAGCGGGAACACCGGGGAGCTGTTTTTT.

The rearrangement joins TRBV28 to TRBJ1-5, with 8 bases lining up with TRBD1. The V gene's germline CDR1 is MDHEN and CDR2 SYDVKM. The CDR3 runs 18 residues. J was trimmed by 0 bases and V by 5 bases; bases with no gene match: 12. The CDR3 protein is CASSTHPRTGFSNQPQHF. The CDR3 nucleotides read TGTGCCAGCAGTACGCACCCCCGGACAGGGTTTAGCAATCAGCCCCAGCATTTT.

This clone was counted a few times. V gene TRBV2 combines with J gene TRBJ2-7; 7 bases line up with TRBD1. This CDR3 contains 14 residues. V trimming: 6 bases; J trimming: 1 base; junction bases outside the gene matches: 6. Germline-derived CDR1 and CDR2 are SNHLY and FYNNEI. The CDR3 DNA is TGTGCCAGCAGCGACGGACAGGCTTCCTACGAGCAGTACTTC. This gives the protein CASSDGQASYEQYF.

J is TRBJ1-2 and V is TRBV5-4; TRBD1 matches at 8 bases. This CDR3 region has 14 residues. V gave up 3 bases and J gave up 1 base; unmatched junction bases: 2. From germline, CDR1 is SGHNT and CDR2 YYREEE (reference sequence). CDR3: CASSSDRVNYGYTF. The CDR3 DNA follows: TGTGCCAGCAGCTCGGACAGGGTTAACTATGGCTACACCTTC.

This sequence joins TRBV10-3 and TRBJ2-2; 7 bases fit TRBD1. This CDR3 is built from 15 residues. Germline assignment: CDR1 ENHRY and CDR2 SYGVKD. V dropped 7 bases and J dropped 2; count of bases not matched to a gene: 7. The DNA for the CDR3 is TGTGCCATCAACCCCGGGACAGTTAACACCGGGGAGCTGTTTTTT. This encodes CAINPGTVNTGELFF.